This T cell receptor (beta chain) was sequenced during a study of blood T cell repertoires in COVID-19. Study in general: From T cells, B-cell-depleted T cells, or PBMCs came the material, which was cDNA or gDNA.

The protocol was immunoSEQ multiplex PCR, while the TCRdb copy is restricted to in-frame clones and leaves out a portion. The sample has about 64,000 clones, roughly 82% seen once. Trimming cost V 2 bases and J 8 bases, with 11 bases left between them. CDR1 SGHDT and CDR2 YYEEEE come from the germline V gene. This CDR3 is 13 amino acids long. This clonotype was obtained from a woman aged 55-70 years with acute or convalescent COVID-19. The material sequenced was peripheral blood. The rearrangement links TRBV5-6 to TRBJ2-4; a weak D match, TRBD2 (7 bases). DNA for the CDR3: TGTGCCAGCAGCTTCATAGGGGGGGACATTCAGTACTTC. Protein sequence: CASSFIGGDIQYF.